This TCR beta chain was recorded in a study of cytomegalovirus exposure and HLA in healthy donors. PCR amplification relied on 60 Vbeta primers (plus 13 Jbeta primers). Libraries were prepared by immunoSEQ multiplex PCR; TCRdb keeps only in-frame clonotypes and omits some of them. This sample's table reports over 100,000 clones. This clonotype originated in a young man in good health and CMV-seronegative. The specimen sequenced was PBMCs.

This CDR3 is CASSGGLTGNTIYF. The CDR3 region has the DNA TGTGCCAGCTCCGGCGGGCTAACAGGAAACACCATATATTTT. The chain recombines TRBV18 with TRBJ1-3; no reliable D call. CDR1 and CDR2 (germline): KGHSH, LQKENI. The germline V and J ends were trimmed by 6 bases and 4 bases, with 13 bases remaining between them. This CDR3 region has 14 residues.